These 3 T cell receptor beta chains were all obtained from the same sample, sequenced in a study of blood T cell repertoires in COVID-19. Data came from immunoSEQ multiplex PCR; TCRdb stores just in-frame clones and leaves some out. The sample lists more than 200,000 clones, roughly 84% seen once, with roughly 4% in the top ten. The sequenced sample was peripheral blood. Source of these receptors: a man aged 55 to 69 with acute or convalescent COVID-19.

V and J are TRBV6-6 and TRBJ1-1; possibly TRBD1 for D (6 bases). With 6 bases removed from V and 3 bases from J, the gap between germline ends came to 17 bases. CDR1 and CDR2 (germline): MNHNY, SVGAGI (reference sequence). The CDR3 spans 15 residues. CDR3 coding DNA: TGTGCCAGCAGCGCGGGGGGGGGCGATGACACTGAAGCTTTCTTT. Residues: CASSAGGGDDTEAFF.

The chain recombines TRBV7-9 with TRBJ2-5; D perhaps matches TRBD2 (5 bases). This CDR3 is 14 amino acids long. Trimming removed 5 bases at V and 2 bases at J, with 12 bases between. Per germline, CDR1 SEHNR and CDR2 FQNEAQ (reference sequence). CDR3 DNA sequence: TGTGCCAGCAGCCCGGACTCCGGTCAAGAGACCCAGTACTTC. Protein sequence: CASSPDSGQETQYF.

The chain joins TRBV7-9 to TRBJ2-2, with TRBD1 matching over 7 bases. The CDR3 runs 19 residues. CDR1 and CDR2 from the germline V gene are SEHNR and FQNEAQ (reference sequence). The ends lost 5 bases at V and 4 bases at J; junction bases unmatched: 19. CDR3 coding DNA: TGTGCCAGCAGCGCACGCCAACGCACAGGGGATCGGGGCACCGGGGAGCTGTTTTTT. This encodes CASSARQRTGDRGTGELFF.